These 22 T cell receptor beta chains share one sample of origin, sequenced in a study of post-analysis software for immune sequencing data. The study, taken as a whole, reports: In patients, TRBV5-6, TRBV5-1 and TRBV20-1 belonged to about five TRBV segments found more frequently than in controls.

TCR beta cDNA libraries included unique molecular identifiers. In TCRdb, the PCR reads were re-called with MiXCR into one record per CDR3 protein. The sample shows almost 700,000 distinct CDR3 sequences, 59% of them seen only once. These receptors lack a known antigen. The sequenced sample consisted of blood. The source is a girl aged 2 to 9 with multiple sclerosis.

The chain recombines TRBV9 with TRBJ2-1, with 10 bases fitting TRBD2. The germline V gene has CDR1 SGDLS and CDR2 YYNGEE. V was pared by 4 bases and J by 9 bases, with 13 bases of the junction left unmatched. The CDR3 totals 16 residues. The CDR3 reads CASSTHSGRAKGEQFF. The CDR3 DNA reads TGTGCCAGCAGCACCCACAGCGGGAGGGCCAAAGGTGAGCAGTTCTTC.

The CDR3 nucleotides read TGTGCCTGGAGCCTGGGAGTCTCTGGGGCCAACGTCCTGACTTTC. Translated, it gives CAWSLGVSGANVLTF. The rearrangement links TRBV30 to TRBJ2-6; possibly TRBD2 for D (5 bases). Germline CDR1 and CDR2: GTSNPN and SVGIG (reference sequence). CDR3 length equals 15 residues. Between the trimmed V and J ends, which lost 3 bases and 0 bases, there was a span of 9 bases.

In this sample, this clonotype turned up a few times. V gene TRBV29-1 combines with J gene TRBJ1-2; a weak D match, TRBD1 (5 bases). CDR1 is SQVTM, CDR2 ANQGSEA, per germline. Between the trimmed V and J ends, which lost 8 bases and 1 base, there was a span of 11 bases. The CDR3 has 12 amino acids. DNA for the CDR3: TGCAGCACCCTTCAGGGTAACTATGGCTACACCTTC. Amino acid sequence: CSTLQGNYGYTF.

V gene TRBV7-9 combines with J gene TRBJ1-1; perhaps TRBD1 as D (5 bases). The germline CDR1 and CDR2 sequences are SEHNR and FQNEAQ (reference sequence). The V and J ends lost 2 bases and 5 bases respectively, with 15 bases between them. The CDR3 covers 15 residues. The CDR3 DNA is TGTGCCAGCAGCTTAAAGGGGACCGCCGGGACTGAAGCTTTCTTT. The encoded protein is CASSLKGTAGTEAFF.

The chain uses TRBV6-5 and TRBJ1-5; D not certain. Germline values: CDR1 MNHEY, CDR2 SVGAGI. The CDR3 contains 14 residues. V shed 2 bases and J shed 6 bases, with 11 bases lying between them. CDR3 sequence: CASSYVEGSQPQHF. The DNA for the CDR3 is TGTGCCAGCAGTTACGTAGAGGGTAGTCAGCCCCAGCATTTT.

As to this clonotype: At one boundary the junction diverges from the germline segment, which might be a read error. The CDR3 DNA follows: TGTGCCAGCAGATTAGGCCTGGGGGCCTTCAATGAGCAGTTCTTC. It translates to CASRLGLGAFNEQFF. V and J are TRBV12-3 or TRBV12-4 and TRBJ2-1; tentatively, D is TRBD1 (6 bases). The CDR3 is 15 residues long.

The sample holds one count of this clonotype. The chain uses TRBV20-1 and TRBJ2-7; 7 bases are a match to TRBD2. Germline V lookup: CDR1 DFQATT, CDR2 SNEGSKA (reference sequence). The CDR3 has 14 residues. V dropped 3 bases and J dropped 2; count of bases not matched to a gene: 7. CDR3 amino acids: CSASSGGSPYEQYF. In DNA form, the CDR3 reads TGCAGTGCTAGTAGCGGCGGGAGCCCCTACGAGCAGTACTTC.

V is TRBV6-1 and J is TRBJ1-5; 8 positions agree with TRBD1. The ends lost 7 bases at V and 3 bases at J; junction bases unmatched: 8. Germline-derived CDR1 and CDR2 are MNHNS and SASEGT. The CDR3 runs 15 residues. The CDR3 DNA sequence: TGTGCCAGCATCCTAGGACAGGGCCTCAATCAGCCCCAGCATTTT. Amino acids: CASILGQGLNQPQHF.

The chain combines TRBV9 with TRBJ1-3; D not resolved. This CDR3 has 15 amino acids. The germline V gene encodes CDR1 SGDLS and CDR2 YYNGEE. The V end lost 0 bases, the J end lost 2 bases, and 9 bases lay between the germline ends. The CDR3 sequence: CASSVGDGPGNTIYF. CDR3 DNA: TGTGCCAGCAGCGTAGGAGACGGGCCTGGAAACACCATATATTTT. The full variable domain, with the rest looked up from reference TRBV9 and TRBJ1-3, is DSGVTQTPKHLITATGQRVTLRCSPRSGDLSVYWYQQSLDQGLQFLIQYYNGEERAKGNILERFSAQQFPDLHSELNLSSLELGDSALYFCASSVGDGPGNTIYFGEGSWLTVV.

This chain uses TRBV6-6 with TRBJ2-3, with 12 bases matching TRBD2. This CDR3 spans 17 amino acids. CDR1 is MNHNY and CDR2 is SVGAGI in the germline V gene (reference sequence). With V trimmed by 0 bases and J by 6 bases, 7 bases remained unmatched. CDR3 residues: CASSYSTSGGSSDTQYF. The CDR3 nucleotides read TGTGCCAGCAGTTACTCGACTAGCGGGGGTTCCTCGGATACGCAGTATTTT.

The V call is TRBV9, the J call TRBJ2-3; TRBD2 matches at 11 bases. J was trimmed by 4 bases and V by 2 bases; bases with no gene match: 12. This CDR3 spans 18 amino acids. CDR1 is SGDLS, CDR2 YYNGEE, per germline. This chain's CDR3 is CASSVIAGGPQTPDTQYF. The CDR3 coding sequence is TGTGCCAGCAGCGTCATAGCGGGAGGGCCGCAGACCCCAGATACGCAGTATTTT.

This chain connects TRBV12-3 or TRBV12-4 to TRBJ2-5; D call uncertain. This CDR3 is built from 13 residues. Trimming cost V 5 bases and J 5 bases, with 12 bases left between them. The CDR3 is CASSPKTWETQYF. The CDR3, as DNA: TGTGCCAGCAGTCCCAAGACATGGGAGACCCAGTACTTC.

The J gene is TRBJ2-3, the V gene TRBV6-2 or TRBV6-3; the D gene is possibly TRBD2 (5 bases). The germline gives CDR1 MNHEY, CDR2 SVGEGT. CDR3 size: 16 residues. The V end lost 2 bases, the J end lost 3 bases, and 15 bases lay between the germline ends. CDR3 amino acids: CASSYRGPPSTDTQYF. CDR3 nucleotides: TGTGCCAGCAGTTACAGAGGGCCTCCCAGTACAGATACGCAGTATTTT.

The genes are TRBV7-3 and TRBJ2-4, with D possibly being TRBD1 or TRBD2 (5 bases each). This CDR3 has 17 residues. The ends were cut back, 0 bases at V and 8 bases at J, with 20 bases in the middle. Germline CDR1 and CDR2: SGHTA and FQGTGA. In DNA, the CDR3 is TGTGCCAGCAGCTTAACGCGGGCGGTCCAGATGGGGGACATTCAGTACTTC. Residues: CASSLTRAVQMGDIQYF.

The genes are TRBV11-2 and TRBJ2-3, with 8 bases fitting TRBD2. The CDR3 spans 17 residues. Germline-derived CDR1 and CDR2 are SGHAT and FQNNGV. V was pared by 5 bases and J by 0 bases, with 10 bases of the junction left unmatched. CDR3 in DNA: TGTGCCAGCAGCCCGGGACTAGTGGGAATCAGCACAGATACGCAGTATTTT. Amino acids: CASSPGLVGISTDTQYF.

The V gene is TRBV7-2, the J gene TRBJ1-6; 9 bases align to TRBD1. V lost 5 bases, J lost 10 bases, and 9 bases stayed unmatched. This CDR3 is built from 15 residues. Germline V gene sequence: CDR1 SGHTA, CDR2 FQGNSA. Here the CDR3 reads CASSATGQGSSPLHF. The CDR3 coding sequence is TGTGCCAGCAGCGCTACCGGACAGGGGAGCTCACCCCTCCACTTT. Complete variable domain (other parts from reference TRBV7-2 and TRBJ1-6): GAGVSQSPSNKVTEKGKDVELRCDPISGHTALYWYRQSLGQGLEFLIYFQGNSAPDKSGLPSDRFSAERTGGSVSTLTIQRTQQEDSAVYLCASSATGQGSSPLHFGNGTRLTVT.

Remarks on this clonotype: One junction end does not reproduce the germline sequence, and a read error may be involved. The chain has TRBV7-7 and TRBJ2-1; D is possibly TRBD2 (6 bases). The V gene's germline CDR1 is SSHAT and CDR2 FNYEAQ (reference sequence). The CDR3 is 16 amino acids. Here the CDR3 reads CASSFETRPPYNEQFF. In nucleotides, the CDR3 is TGTGCTAGCAGCTTTGAGACTAGGCCCCCCTACAATGAGCAGTTCTTC.

The J gene is TRBJ1-1, the V gene TRBV29-1; a possible D gene is TRBD1 (6 bases). Germline CDR1 and CDR2: SQVTM and ANQGSEA. The CDR3 length is 14 residues. V lost 2 bases and J lost 5, with 15 bases in between. The CDR3 DNA reads TGCAGCGTTGAAAACAGGGCAAGGAGGACTGAAGCTTTCTTT. Protein: CSVENRARRTEAFF.

This chain connects TRBV12-3 or TRBV12-4 to TRBJ2-7; 9 bases line up with TRBD1. This CDR3 is built from 13 residues. Germline trimming cut 5 bases from V and 3 bases from J; bases unmatched to any gene: 2. Here the CDR3 DNA reads TGTGCCAGCAGTAAGGGACAGGGCTACGAGCAGTACTTC. This translates into CASSKGQGYEQYF.

The V call is TRBV29-1, the J call TRBJ1-2; TRBD1 is a possible D gene (5 bases). This CDR3 is built from 16 residues. From germline, CDR1 is SQVTM and CDR2 ANQGSEA. The V end was cut by 7 bases, the J end by 4 bases, with 25 bases between. CDR3 protein: CSALTPFFQGTYGYTF. CDR3 coding DNA: TGCAGCGCACTCACACCTTTTTTCCAGGGTACCTATGGCTACACCTTC.

The chain recombines TRBV5-1 with TRBJ2-1, with TRBD1 matching over 10 bases. The trim removed 2 bases at V and 0 bases at J, leaving 11 bases unmatched. This CDR3 spans 19 amino acids. Germline CDR1 reads SGHRS; CDR2 reads YFSETQ. The DNA for the CDR3 is TGCGCCAGCAGCTTCAGCGGGACAGGGGAATTGGGCTCCTACAATGAGCAGTTCTTC. Translation gives CASSFSGTGELGSYNEQFF.

The chain employs TRBV5-5 and TRBJ2-3, with D perhaps assigned TRBD1 or TRBD2 (5 bases each). From germline, CDR1 is SGHKS and CDR2 YYEKEE (reference sequence). This CDR3 is built from 15 residues. Trimming shortened V by 6 bases and J by 0 bases, and 14 bases separated the two germline ends. CDR3: CASITRQSSTDTQYF. In DNA, the CDR3 is TGTGCCAGCATTACTAGACAGTCTAGCACAGATACGCAGTATTTT.